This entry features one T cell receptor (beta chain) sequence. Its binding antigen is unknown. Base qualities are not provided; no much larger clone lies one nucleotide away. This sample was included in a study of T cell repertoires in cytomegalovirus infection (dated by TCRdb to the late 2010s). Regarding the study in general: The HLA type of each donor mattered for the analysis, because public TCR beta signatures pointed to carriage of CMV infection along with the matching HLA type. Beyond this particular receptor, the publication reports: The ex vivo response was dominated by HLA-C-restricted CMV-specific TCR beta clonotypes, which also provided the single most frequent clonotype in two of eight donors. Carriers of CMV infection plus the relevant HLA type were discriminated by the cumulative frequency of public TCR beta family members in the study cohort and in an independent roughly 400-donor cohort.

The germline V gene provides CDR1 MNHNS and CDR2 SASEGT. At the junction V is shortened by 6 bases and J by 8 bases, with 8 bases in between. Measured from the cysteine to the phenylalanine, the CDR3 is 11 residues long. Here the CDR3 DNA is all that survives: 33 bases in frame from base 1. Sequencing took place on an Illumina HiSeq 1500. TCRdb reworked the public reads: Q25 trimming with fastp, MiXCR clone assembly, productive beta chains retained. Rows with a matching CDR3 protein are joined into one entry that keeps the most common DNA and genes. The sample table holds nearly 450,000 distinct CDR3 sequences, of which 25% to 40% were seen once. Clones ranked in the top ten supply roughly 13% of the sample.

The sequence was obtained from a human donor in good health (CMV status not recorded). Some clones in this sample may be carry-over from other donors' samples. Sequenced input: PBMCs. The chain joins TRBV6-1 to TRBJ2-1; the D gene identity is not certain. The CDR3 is CASRDVYEQFF. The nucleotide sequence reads TGTGCCAGCAGGGATGTCTATGAGCAGTTCTTC.